This T cell receptor (beta chain) emerged from a study of cytomegalovirus exposure and HLA in healthy donors listed by TCRdb under 2017. About the investigation overall: According to an earlier analysis of several hundred of the donors, about 170 million T cells yielded roughly 100 million unique TCR beta sequences and more than 250 Gb of sequence data. All discovery cohort repertoires had been generated using a single sequencing platform. A separate validation cohort of about 110 different subjects was used in addition to the approximately 670-subject first cohort. High-throughput TCR immunosequencing, statistical association of individual TCRs with disease status, and machine learning were combined to predict cytomegalovirus infection status. Roughly 5 DR-DQ haplotypes were treated as single units for association and clustering because of strong linkage in the cohort. Typing coverage differed by locus: A, B, C, DRB1 and DQB1 were typed in roughly 629-630 donors, DQA1 in approximately 520, DPA1 in some 570, and DPB1 in just under 480. Among the roughly 430 genotyped donors, 75% to 90% belonged to the genetic ancestry cluster associated with self-reported Caucasian donors. The study used immunosequencing to profile the T cell repertoires of 600 to 850 subjects and linked those repertoires to cytomegalovirus serostatus. To decide whether each TCR beta V gene segment behaved as functional or pseudogenic, an earlier analysis of some 570 of the donors relied on high-throughput TCR beta sequencing. On average, roughly 200,000 unique TCR beta nucleotide sequences were sequenced per donor among 350 to 400 genotyped donors of the cohort, with 15% to 20% of those sequences being non-productive. The later analysis used no new phenotypic data to find candidate immune exposures, relying instead on TCR beta sequences and their occurrence across donors. Genome-wide SNP genotypes for about 65% of the roughly 670 donors were used in a later genetic analysis, which treated that subset as a discovery cohort. Donor age, sex, ethnicity and CMV serostatus were collected together with the repertoire data. The study was designed to test whether signatures of past pathogen exposure could be identified by cataloging public T cell receptors. HLA typing included class I and class II loci at four-digit resolution. In a later analysis, previously published TCR beta repertoires from some 640 donors were re-analyzed and high-resolution HLA genotyping was added so that TCR occurrence patterns could be studied. An early release that covered some 640 HLA-typed donors contained approximately 300 gigabases of sequencing data and roughly 84 million unique TCR sequences.

The junction shows trimming of 2 bases on V and 0 bases on J, plus 8 bases between the germline ends. The CDR3 measures 15 amino acids from cysteine to phenylalanine. The read is trimmed to its CDR3 DNA, 45 bases read in frame from base 1. The germline V gene (reference sequence) supplies CDR1 LNHNV and CDR2 YYDKDF. For this clone: Its antigen target is currently unknown. No qualities accompany the bases; no much larger clone lies one base away.

Receptor amplification or capture employed the immunoSEQ multiplex PCR assay. A mixture of 60 forward primers for TCR Vbeta segments and 13 reverse primers for TCR Jbeta segments was used in the multiplex PCR. Amplification of the CDR3 region of rearranged TCR beta genes was performed with a multiplex PCR assay on genomic DNA. Amplified TCR beta libraries were sequenced as 87-base-pair reads on the Illumina HiSeq System. On the study's bioinformatics: Across the 700 or so repertoires, a later analysis counted some 81 million unique TCR beta chains, roughly 11 million of which were shared by at least two donors. Raw reads were error-corrected and collapsed into unique sequences by a nearest-neighbor algorithm in which closely related sequences were merged to remove PCR and sequencing errors. Alignment of CDR3 sequences to IMGT reference sequences was used to assign V, D and J gene segments. For a sequence to be retained, a match of at least six nucleotides to both a V gene segment and a J gene segment was required. Rearrangements were called productive when the CDR3 lacked stop codons and stayed in frame with V and J; all others were non-productive. CDR3 was defined by IMGT convention, running from the second conserved V-encoded cysteine to the conserved J-encoded phenylalanine. The earlier analysis of about 610 of the donors excluded any sequence lacking an unambiguous match to a single V gene segment. In an earlier analysis of roughly 600 of the donors, a V segment was called functional when productive rearrangements were above 56.7%, and segregating when the standard deviation between donors exceeded 5%. A statistical classification framework was built to diagnose cytomegalovirus status from the catalog of TCR beta chain sequences. V and J gene assignment, in a later analysis, came from comparing TCR nucleotide sequences with IMGT/GENE-DB human TR gene sequences. In a later analysis, CDR3 sequences and most-parsimonious VDJ recombination scenarios were assigned using the TCRdist pipeline. A later analysis defined each TCR beta chain by its CDR3 amino acid sequence plus V-gene family, and excluded reads lacking a unique V-gene family. To address suspected cross-contamination and a sequencing artifact, a later analysis removed a few hundred highly shared, low-generation-probability nucleotide sequences. In a later analysis, a clonal expansion index was calculated for each public chain from normalized within-repertoire ranks of inferred template counts. Generation probabilities in a later analysis came from a VDJ recombination model fitted to out-of-frame rearrangements, and those results were checked against IGoR. Hypergeometric tests were used in a later analysis to score TCR-TCR, TCR-HLA and TCR-CMV co-occurrence, with a repertoire-size bias correction applied to the TCR pairs. To estimate false discovery rates, a later analysis permuted the HLA or CMV assignments 20 times. In a later analysis, co-occurring TCRs were grouped using DBSCAN, with TCRdist sequence similarity added in when clustering inside HLA-allele-positive subsets. Repertoires with fewer than 30,000 or more than 120,000 public chains were left out of co-occurrence clustering, as were five repertoires with anomalous nucleotide sharing. Here the immuneACCESS table is served through TCRdb, limited to in-frame sequences with V and J called. Missing clones are a known gap in these copies; in checked studies unresolved V genes cover under half, and the rest lacks a known reason. That table supplies the V and J calls and clone size; D and trimming were determined from the DNA. A total of 95,000 to 150,000 clones appear in this sample, 80% to 85% of them only once. 2% to 2.5% of the sample rests with the top ten.

The cohort was made up of about 670 healthy bone marrow donors. At the time of sampling, all cohort members were nominally healthy, though unrecorded immune exposures were likely present. The donor was CMV seronegative and was included in the group of hundreds of seronegative cohort members. A peripheral blood sample was collected from each donor, and TCR beta sequencing was performed on peripheral blood mononuclear cells. The Qiagen DNeasy Blood Extraction Kit was used to extract genomic DNA from the blood cell samples. Results the study describes overall, beyond this receptor: An earlier analysis of around 500 of the donors showed that most TCR beta V segments appeared in productive rearrangements either about 87% or about 30% of the time, which broadly matched IMGT annotations. Because counts were too low, some 16 rarely observed V segments, including chromosome 9 orphons, were excluded from the earlier analysis of about 500 of the donors. According to a later analysis, parvovirus B19, influenza, CMV and Epstein-Barr virus appeared linked to several top co-occurrence clusters. In a later analysis, HLA-associated TCR beta chains were found to be more clonally expanded and to have lower generation probabilities than equally common non-associated chains. Across donors, most TCR sequences were observed very rarely, whereas some public TCRs were present in many individuals. This cohort had only TCR beta chains sequenced, and the lack of alpha or paired-chain data limited which features could be detected. The only immune exposure information available for the cohort was CMV serostatus. In vitro tests confirmed that a few of the cytomegalovirus-associated TCR beta chains recognize cytomegalovirus antigens. A later genetic analysis reported fewer N-insertions in productive TCRs among donors in an Asian-associated ancestry cluster than the roughly 700-donor mean. A cluster of highly shared sequence variants was judged likely to be a technical artifact of the sequencing pipeline. The authors suggested that the approach could potentially be extended to other disease states and immunological phenotypes. When HLA alleles, especially DR and DQ, strongly co-occurred, attributing TCR associations to individual alleles was difficult. Because the 87-base-pair reads could not distinguish some IMGT-functional V segments, including TRBV6-2 and TRBV6-3, those segments were excluded. Because HLA typing was missing for some donors at each locus, association tests included only the typed subset. Correlated functional status among segregating V segments might reflect linkage disequilibrium, but an unknown experimental factor could not be ruled out. The classifier was reported to diagnose cytomegalovirus status with high specificity and sensitivity in both the original cohort and the validation cohort. In a later analysis, some 17,000 TCR beta sequences were associated with specific HLA alleles at a false discovery rate of 0.05. A further reported finding was that TCR beta sequences accurately predicted the HLA-A and HLA-B alleles for most subjects in the first cohort. The study listed approximately 150 TCR beta chains as associated with cytomegalovirus. In a later analysis, most CMV-associated TCR beta chains were found to appear HLA-restricted, with HLA associations seemingly driven largely by CMV exposure. In a later genetic analysis, a missense DCLRE1C variant was associated with V-gene and J-gene trimming of TCR beta chains, and the association was replicated in an independent cohort. The presence/absence analyses assumed that sequencing depth was roughly uniform across donors, and that assumption may not be true. A later analysis found that TCR association rates varied across HLA loci, with DRB1 alleles showing the most associated TCRs and HLA-C alleles the fewest.

Sequencing was done on a sample of PBMCs. The sequence derives from a man aged 25-40 years in good health and CMV-seronegative. The rearrangement joined TRBV15 to TRBJ1-5, with TRBD1 perhaps the D gene, on 5 matching bases. The CDR3 here reads CATSRTTDSNQPQHF. The nucleotide sequence is TGTGCCACCAGCAGAACGACAGATAGCAATCAGCCCCAGCATTTT.